This T cell receptor beta chain originates from a study of cytomegalovirus exposure and HLA in healthy donors. The study, taken as a whole, reports: Reports indicated that the classifier achieved high specificity and sensitivity in diagnosing cytomegalovirus status. The study labeled 150 or so TCR beta chains cytomegalovirus-associated.

Comment on this clone: Antigen: not known.

PCR involved 60 Vbeta and 13 Jbeta primers. Profiled with immunoSEQ multiplex PCR; TCRdb holds only in-frame clones, not every one. Among 130,000 to 150,000 clones listed, around 85% were seen once. This CDR3 is 14 amino acids long. CDR1 and CDR2 (germline): SNHLY, FYNNEI. The V end was cut by 6 bases, the J end by 2 bases, with 11 bases between. The TCR was taken from a woman aged 30 to 39 in good health and CMV-seronegative. The gene calls are TRBV2 and TRBJ1-3; tentatively, D is TRBD1 (6 bases). The material sequenced was PBMCs. CDR3 DNA sequence: TGTGCCAGCAGATTACAGGGCCCTGGAAACACCATATATTTT. This translates into CASRLQGPGNTIYF.